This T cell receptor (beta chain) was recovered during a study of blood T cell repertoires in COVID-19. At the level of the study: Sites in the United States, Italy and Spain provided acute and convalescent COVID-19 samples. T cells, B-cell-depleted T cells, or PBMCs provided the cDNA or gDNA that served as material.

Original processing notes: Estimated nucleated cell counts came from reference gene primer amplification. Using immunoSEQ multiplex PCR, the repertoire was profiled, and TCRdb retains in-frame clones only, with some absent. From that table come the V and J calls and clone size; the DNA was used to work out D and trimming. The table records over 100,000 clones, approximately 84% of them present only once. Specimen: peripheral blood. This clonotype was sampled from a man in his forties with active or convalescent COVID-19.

The CDR3 nucleotides read TGTGCCAGTAGTATAGTGCCGGGACTAGCGGGGGTCTTGAGGAATGAGCAGTTCTTC. It yields the protein CASSIVPGLAGVLRNEQFF. The chain employs TRBV19 and TRBJ2-1, with TRBD2 identical over 14 bases. Germline V gene sequence: CDR1 LNHDA, CDR2 SQIVND (reference sequence). The CDR3 length is 19 residues. Germline trimming cut 1 base from V and 7 bases from J; bases unmatched to any gene: 12.